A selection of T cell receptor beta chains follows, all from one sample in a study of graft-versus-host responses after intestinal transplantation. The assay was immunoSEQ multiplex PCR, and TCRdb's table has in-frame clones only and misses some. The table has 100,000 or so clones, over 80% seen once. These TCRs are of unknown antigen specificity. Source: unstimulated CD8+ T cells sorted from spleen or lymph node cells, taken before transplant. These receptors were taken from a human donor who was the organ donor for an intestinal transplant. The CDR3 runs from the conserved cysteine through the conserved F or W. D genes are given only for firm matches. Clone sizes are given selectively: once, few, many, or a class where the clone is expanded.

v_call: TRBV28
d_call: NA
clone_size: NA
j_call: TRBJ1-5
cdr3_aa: CASSPTVYYQPQHF
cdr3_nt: TGTGCCAGCAGTCCGACAGTCTACTATCAGCCCCAGCATTTT

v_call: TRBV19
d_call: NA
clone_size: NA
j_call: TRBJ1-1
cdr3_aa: CASMGSEAFF
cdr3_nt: TGTGCCAGTATGGGCAGTGAAGCTTTCTTT

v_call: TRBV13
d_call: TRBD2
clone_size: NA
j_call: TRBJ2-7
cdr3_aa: CATSSGEDEQYF
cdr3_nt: TGTGCCACCAGTAGCGGGGAGGACGAGCAGTACTTC

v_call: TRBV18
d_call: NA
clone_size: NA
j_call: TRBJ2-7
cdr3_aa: CASSPISRVYEQYF
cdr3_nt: TGTGCCAGCTCACCCATCAGCAGGGTCTACGAGCAGTACTTC

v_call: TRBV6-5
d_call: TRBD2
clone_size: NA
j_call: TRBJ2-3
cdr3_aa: CASSYGTSGFTGTQYF
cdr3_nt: TGTGCCAGCAGTTACGGGACTAGCGGATTCACAGGTACGCAGTATTTT

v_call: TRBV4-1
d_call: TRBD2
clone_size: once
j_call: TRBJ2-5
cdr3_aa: CASSQEDSGGPETQYF
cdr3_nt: TGCGCCAGCAGCCAAGAGGACTCGGGAGGGCCAGAGACCCAGTACTTC

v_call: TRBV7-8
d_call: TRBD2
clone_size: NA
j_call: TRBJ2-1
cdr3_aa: CASSQRTSGREKTYNEQFF
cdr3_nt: TGTGCCAGCAGCCAGAGGACTAGCGGGAGGGAAAAGACCTACAATGAGCAGTTCTTC

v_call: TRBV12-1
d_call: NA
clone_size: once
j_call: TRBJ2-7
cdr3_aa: CASSFARPREVPDEQYF
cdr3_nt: TGTGCCAGCAGCTTTGCGCGTCCGCGGGAAGTCCCAGACGAGCAGTACTTC

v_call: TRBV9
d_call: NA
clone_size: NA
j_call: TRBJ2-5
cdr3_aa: CASSERGETQYF
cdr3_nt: TGTGCCAGCAGCGAGAGGGGGGAGACCCAGTACTTC

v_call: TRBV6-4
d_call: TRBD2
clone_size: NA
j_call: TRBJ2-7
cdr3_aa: CASSDCGTAPGLAGVVSYEQYF
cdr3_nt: TGTGCCAGCAGTGACTGCGGGACAGCTCCGGGACTAGCGGGAGTCGTTTCCTACGAGCAGTACTTC

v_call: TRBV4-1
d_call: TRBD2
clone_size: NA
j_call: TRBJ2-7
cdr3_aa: CASSQGGGYYEQYF
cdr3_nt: TGCGCCAGCAGCCAAGGGGGGGGGTACTACGAGCAGTACTTC

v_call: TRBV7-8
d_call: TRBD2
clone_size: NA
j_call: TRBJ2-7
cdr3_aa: CASSPPGGGPYEQYF
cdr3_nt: TGTGCCAGCAGCCCGCCGGGAGGGGGGCCCTACGAGCAGTACTTC

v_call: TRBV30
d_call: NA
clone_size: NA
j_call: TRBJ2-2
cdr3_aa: CALRGHMNTGELFF
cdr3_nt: TGTGCCCTACGGGGACACATGAACACCGGGGAGCTGTTTTTT

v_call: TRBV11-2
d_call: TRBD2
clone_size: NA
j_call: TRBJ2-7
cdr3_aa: CASSRQDGGRAREQYF
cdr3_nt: TGTGCCAGCAGCCGGCAGGATGGCGGGAGGGCCCGCGAGCAGTACTTC

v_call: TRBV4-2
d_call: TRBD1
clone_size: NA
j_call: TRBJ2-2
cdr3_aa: CASSQETGLRTGELFF
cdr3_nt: TGTGCCAGCAGCCAAGAGACAGGGTTACGGACCGGGGAGCTGTTTTTT

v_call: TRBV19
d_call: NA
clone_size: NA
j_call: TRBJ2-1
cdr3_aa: CASSMGWNNEQFF
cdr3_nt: TGTGCCAGTAGTATGGGCTGGAATAATGAGCAGTTCTTC

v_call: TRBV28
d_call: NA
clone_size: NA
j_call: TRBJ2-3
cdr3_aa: CASSPSKWTDTQYF
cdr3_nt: TGTGCCAGCAGTCCGTCTAAGTGGACAGATACGCAGTATTTT

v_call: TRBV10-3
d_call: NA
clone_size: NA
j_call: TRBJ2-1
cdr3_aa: CATKGGDYNEQFF
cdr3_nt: TGTGCCACCAAGGGGGGGGACTACAATGAGCAGTTCTTC

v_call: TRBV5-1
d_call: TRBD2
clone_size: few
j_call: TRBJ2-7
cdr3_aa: CASSLELAGWDYEQYF
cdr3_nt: TGCGCCAGCAGCTTGGAACTAGCGGGGTGGGACTACGAGCAGTACTTC

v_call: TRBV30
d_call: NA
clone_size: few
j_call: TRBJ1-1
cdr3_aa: CAWSVAYTEAFF
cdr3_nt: TGTGCCTGGAGTGTAGCGTACACTGAAGCTTTCTTT

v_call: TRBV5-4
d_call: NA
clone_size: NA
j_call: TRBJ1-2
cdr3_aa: CAVGYWEGFYGYTF
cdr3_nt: TGTGCCGTCGGGTATTGGGAGGGTTTCTATGGCTACACCTTC

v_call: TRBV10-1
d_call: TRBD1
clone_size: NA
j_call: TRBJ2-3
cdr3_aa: CASSVGTGTPNEWNADTQYF
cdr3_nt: TGCGCCAGCAGTGTAGGGACAGGGACCCCCAATGAGTGGAACGCAGATACGCAGTATTTT

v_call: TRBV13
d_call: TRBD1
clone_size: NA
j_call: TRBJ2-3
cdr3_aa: CASSESGGNTDTQYF
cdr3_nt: TGTGCCAGCAGCGAATCAGGGGGAAACACAGATACGCAGTATTTT

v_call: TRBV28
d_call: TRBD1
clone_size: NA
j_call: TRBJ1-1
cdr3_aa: CASRHLDRGSTEAFF
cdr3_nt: TGTGCCAGCAGACACCTCGACAGGGGGAGCACTGAAGCTTTCTTT

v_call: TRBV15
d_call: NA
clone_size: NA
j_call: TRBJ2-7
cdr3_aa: CATSSLSGSSYEQYF
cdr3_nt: TGTGCCACCAGCAGCCTTAGCGGCAGCTCCTACGAGCAGTACTTC

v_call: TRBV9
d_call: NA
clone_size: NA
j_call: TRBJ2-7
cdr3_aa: CASSPGSYEQYF
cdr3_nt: TGTGCCAGCAGCCCCGGGTCCTACGAGCAGTACTTC

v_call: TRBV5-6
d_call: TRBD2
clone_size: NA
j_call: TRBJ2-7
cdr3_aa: CASSFRRLAAEQYF
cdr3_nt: TGTGCCAGCAGCTTCCGGAGACTAGCCGCAGAGCAGTACTTC

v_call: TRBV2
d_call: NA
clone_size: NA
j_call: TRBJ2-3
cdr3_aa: CATRDTFTDTQYF
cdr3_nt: TGTGCCACCCGGGACACCTTCACAGATACGCAGTATTTT

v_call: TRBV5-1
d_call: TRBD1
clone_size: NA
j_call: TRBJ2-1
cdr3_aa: CASSLGQGVINEQFF
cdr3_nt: TGCGCCAGCAGCTTGGGGCAGGGGGTGATTAATGAGCAGTTCTTC

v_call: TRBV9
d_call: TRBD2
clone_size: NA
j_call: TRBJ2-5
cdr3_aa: CASSVGSSGKETQYF
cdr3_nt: TGTGCCAGCAGCGTAGGATCTAGCGGAAAAGAGACCCAGTACTTC

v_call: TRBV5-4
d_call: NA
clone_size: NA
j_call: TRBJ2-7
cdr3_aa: CASSLGGGGEQYF
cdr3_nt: TGTGCCAGCAGCCTGGGGGGGGGCGGGGAGCAGTACTTC

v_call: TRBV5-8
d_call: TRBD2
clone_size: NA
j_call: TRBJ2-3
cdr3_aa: CASSLGGTSGISTDTQYF
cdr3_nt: TGTGCCAGCAGCTTGGGCGGGACTAGCGGGATCAGCACAGATACGCAGTATTTT

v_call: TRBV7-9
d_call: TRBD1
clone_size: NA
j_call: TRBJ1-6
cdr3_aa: CASSLAGDRALHF
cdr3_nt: TGTGCCAGCAGCTTAGCAGGGGACAGGGCCCTCCACTTT

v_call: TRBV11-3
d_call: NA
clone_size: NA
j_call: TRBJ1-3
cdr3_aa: CASSLGNTIYF
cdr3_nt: TGTGCCAGCAGCCTGGGAAACACCATATATTTT

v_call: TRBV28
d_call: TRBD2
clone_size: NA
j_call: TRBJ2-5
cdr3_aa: CASSYQLAGEGWETQYF
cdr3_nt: TGTGCCAGCAGTTATCAACTAGCGGGAGAGGGTTGGGAGACCCAGTACTTC

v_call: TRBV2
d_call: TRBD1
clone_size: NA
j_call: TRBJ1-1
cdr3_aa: CASSPGQGAYTEAFF
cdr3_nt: TGTGCCAGCAGTCCCGGGCAGGGGGCATACACTGAAGCTTTCTTT

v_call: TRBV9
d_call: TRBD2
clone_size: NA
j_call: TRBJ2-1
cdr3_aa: CASRTSGYNEQFF
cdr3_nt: TGTGCCAGCAGGACTAGCGGTTACAATGAGCAGTTCTTC

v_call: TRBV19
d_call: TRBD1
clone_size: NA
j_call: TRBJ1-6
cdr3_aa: CASRTLWAGGIDSPLHF
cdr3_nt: TGTGCCAGTAGGACCCTCTGGGCAGGGGGGATTGATTCACCCCTCCACTTT

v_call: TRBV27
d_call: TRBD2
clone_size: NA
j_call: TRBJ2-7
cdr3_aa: CASSLWTSGYEQYF
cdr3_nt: TGTGCCAGCAGTTTATGGACTAGCGGGTACGAGCAGTACTTC

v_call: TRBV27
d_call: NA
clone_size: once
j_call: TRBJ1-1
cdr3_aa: CASGYHGGRTEAFF
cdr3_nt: TGTGCCAGCGGTTACCACGGGGGAAGGACTGAAGCTTTCTTT

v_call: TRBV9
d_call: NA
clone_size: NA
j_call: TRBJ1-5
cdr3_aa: CASSSRLSNQPQHF
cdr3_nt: TGTGCCAGCAGCTCTCGACTTAGCAATCAGCCCCAGCATTTT

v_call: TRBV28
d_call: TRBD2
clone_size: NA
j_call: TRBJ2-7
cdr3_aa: CASSFALAGSYEQYF
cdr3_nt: TGTGCCAGCAGTTTTGCCCTAGCGGGGTCCTACGAGCAGTACTTC

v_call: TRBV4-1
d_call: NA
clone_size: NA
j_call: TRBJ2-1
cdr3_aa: CASSSQGARGNIDEQFF
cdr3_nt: TGCGCCAGCAGCTCCCAAGGTGCCCGGGGTAATATCGATGAGCAGTTCTTC

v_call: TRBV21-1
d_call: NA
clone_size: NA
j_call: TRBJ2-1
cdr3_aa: CASSFRLAGKGAGRYSEQFF
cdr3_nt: TGTGCCAGCAGCTTTCGACTAGCGGGGAAAGGTGCTGGTCGGTACAGTGAGCAGTTCTTC